This T cell receptor (beta chain) was sequenced during a study of T-cell memory formation after mild COVID-19. Study-level findings and limits: Chiefly within CM and EM were the contracting CD4+ clones; CD8+ ones were within EMRA. Pre-infection memory harbored some responding clones, suggesting cross-reactive memory joined.

This CDR3 is 15 amino acids long. Per the germline V gene, CDR1 is ENHRY and CDR2 is SYGVKD. Trimming pared 4 bases from V and 0 bases from J, leaving 11 bases between. In TCRdb, the 5' RACE reads were re-called with MiXCR into one record per CDR3 protein. The data show 300,000 to 350,000 distinct CDR3 sequences, over 11% seen once. A word on this clonotype: Its matching antigen is unknown.

The sample consisted of PBMCs or a T cell subset sorted from them (not recorded which). The chain uses TRBV10-3 and TRBJ2-3; weak D call: TRBD1 (6 bases). The TCR originated in a man aged 18 to 30 who had mild COVID-19 (a few samples of this study predate the infection). Cell type and time point are not known. CDR3 in amino acids: CAISVRDTSTDTQYF. In DNA form, the CDR3 reads TGTGCCATCAGTGTCCGGGACACGAGCACAGATACGCAGTATTTT.